This T cell receptor beta chain was identified in a study of blood T cell dynamics during melanoma immunotherapy. Study-wide background: Standard first-line treatment here was pembrolizumab or nivolumab plus ipilimumab in metastatic melanoma.

V shed 3 bases, J shed 4 bases, and the junction held 7 bases outside the gene matches. This CDR3 is built from 15 residues. From germline, CDR1 is SSHAT and CDR2 FNYEAQ (reference sequence). The time point: week 3, after first cycle of checkpoint inhibitor. Apart from a couple of fast progressors, RECIST 1.1 response was judged 12 weeks post-infusion. Prior systemic cancer therapy, immunosuppressant use and other active malignancies excluded patients. The data were produced by immunoSEQ multiplex PCR, yet TCRdb's version contains in-frame clones alone and is incomplete. Among roughly 10,000 clones listed, approximately 91% were seen once.

V usage is TRBV7-7 and J usage is TRBJ2-5; 8 bases are a match to TRBD2. Sample: blood, taken from a patient treated with checkpoint blockade. The clonotype originates from a human donor with melanoma. The DNA of the CDR3 is TGTGCCAGCAGCTTTTCTGGCGGGGGGAGAGAGACCCAGTACTTC. It encodes CASSFSGGGRETQYF.